This T cell receptor (beta chain) derives from a study of blood T cell repertoires in COVID-19. In germline, CDR1 is SGHRS, CDR2 YFSETQ. The V and J ends lost 0 bases and 10 bases, in that order; junction bases with no gene match: 5. This CDR3 comprises 14 residues. In the original workflow: Amplifying reference gene primers gave estimates of nucleated cell counts. TCRdb's table, derived via immunoSEQ multiplex PCR, lists solely in-frame clones and lacks some. V and J calls and clone size come straight from that table; D and trimming were deduced from the DNA. The table shows about 120,000 clones, with over 80% occurring only once.

Sequenced material: peripheral blood. This chain uses TRBV5-1 with TRBJ2-5, with 11 positions matching TRBD2. The receptor was derived from a man aged 65 to 85 with acute or convalescent COVID-19. This CDR3 is CASSLELAGGLQYF. As DNA, the CDR3 is TGCGCCAGCAGCTTGGAGCTAGCGGGGGGACTCCAGTACTTC.